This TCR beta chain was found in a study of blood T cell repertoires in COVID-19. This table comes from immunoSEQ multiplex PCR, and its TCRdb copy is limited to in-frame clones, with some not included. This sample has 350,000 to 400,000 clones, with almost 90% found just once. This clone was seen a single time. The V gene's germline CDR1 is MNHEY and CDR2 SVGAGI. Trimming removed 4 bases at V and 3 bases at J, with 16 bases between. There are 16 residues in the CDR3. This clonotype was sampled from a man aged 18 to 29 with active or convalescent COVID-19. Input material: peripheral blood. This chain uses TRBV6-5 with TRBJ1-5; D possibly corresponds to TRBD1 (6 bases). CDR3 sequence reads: CASSSSGTRLNQPQHF. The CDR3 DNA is TGTGCCAGCAGTTCTTCCGGGACAAGACTCAATCAGCCCCAGCATTTT.